One and the same sample provided the 32 T cell receptor beta chains below, sequenced in a study of CXCR3-negative and CXCR3-positive naive CD8 T cells. Libraries of TRB cDNA were made by 5' RACE and carried UMIs. TCRdb re-called the 5' RACE reads and catalogs CDR3 proteins one per entry, DNA excluded. In total, the table holds around 45,000 distinct CDR3 sequences. Sequencing used naive CXCR3- CD8+ T cells from blood. Subset specified: CD45RO-CCR7+CD27+CD95- naive CD8+ T cells lacking CXCR3 (TNR3-). These receptors all stem from a human donor in good health. Some clones in this sample may be carry-over from other donors' samples.

The CDR3 spells CASSLVSGTQFF. This chain joins TRBV5-1 and TRBJ2-1; TCRdb designates TRBD1, a call that cannot be tested without DNA. CDR1 and CDR2 (germline): SGHRS, YFSETQ. This CDR3 has 12 amino acids.

This chain uses TRBV19 with TRBJ1-5. CDR1 and CDR2 from the germline V gene are LNHDA and SQIVND (reference sequence). This CDR3 contains 15 residues. CDR3 sequence: CASLPSAASNQPQHF. The full variable domain, with the rest looked up from reference TRBV19 and TRBJ1-5, is DGGITQSPKYLFRKEGQNVTLSCEQNLNHDAMYWYRQDPGQGLRLIYYSQIVNDFQKGDIAEGYSVSREKKESFPLTVTSAQKNPTAFYLCASLPSAASNQPQHFGDGTRLSIL.

The V and J genes are TRBV7-2 and TRBJ2-5; the TCRdb call, TRBD1, lacks DNA for checking. The CDR3 runs 13 residues. Germline CDR1 SGHTA, CDR2 FQGNSA. CDR3: CASSWTDQETQYF.

The chain is built from TRBV7-2 and TRBJ2-7. Germline V gene lookup returns CDR1 SGHTA and CDR2 FQGNSA. This CDR3 contains 13 residues. The CDR3 protein is CASSLGLRRERYF.

V and J are TRBV12-3 or TRBV12-4 and TRBJ2-7; TCRdb names TRBD1, which stays unverified in the absence of DNA. The CDR3 is 16 amino acids. The CDR3 here is CASSLVVDRLAYEQYF.

The V call is TRBV5-1, the J call TRBJ2-5; TCRdb's D gene call, TRBD2, goes unchecked for lack of DNA. The CDR3 spans 16 residues. Germline loops: CDR1 SGHRS, CDR2 YFSETQ. The CDR3 protein is CASSPSGTSGGETQYF.

The chain combines TRBV6-5 with TRBJ2-1; with no DNA, the TCRdb D assignment of TRBD1 cannot be verified. This CDR3 is 13 amino acids long. Germline CDR1 and CDR2: MNHEY and SVGAGI. CDR3 amino acids: CASSLDRANEQFF.

The gene calls are TRBV4-3 and TRBJ2-5; the TCRdb D gene call, TRBD1, has no DNA to confirm it. The CDR3 has 17 residues. CDR1 is LGHNA and CDR2 is YSLEER in the germline V gene. The CDR3 region is CASSQDTGQALQETQYF.

This CDR3 reads CASSTGGPQDTQYF. The chain joins TRBV12-3 or TRBV12-4 to TRBJ2-3; TCRdb selects TRBD2, and the lack of DNA leaves this call unchecked. The CDR3 contains 14 residues.

V usage is TRBV29-1 and J usage is TRBJ2-1; TCRdb indicates TRBD2, and absent DNA this call remains unverified. Germline assignment: CDR1 SQVTM and CDR2 ANQGSEA. This CDR3 is 13 amino acids long. The CDR3 spells CSVEVADFNEQFF.

The J gene is TRBJ1-1, the V gene TRBV7-9; as DNA is missing, the TRBD1 call by TCRdb cannot be tested. The CDR3 contains 15 residues. Looked up from germline, CDR1 is SEHNR and CDR2 is FQNEAQ (reference sequence). This chain's CDR3 is CASSFPGSVNTEAFF. The variable domain in full, with the rest retrieved from reference TRBV7-9 and TRBJ1-1, is DTGVSQNPRHKITKRGQNVTFRCDPISEHNRLYWYRQTLGQGPEFLTYFQNEAQLEKSRLLSDRFSAERPKGSFSTLEIQRTEQGDSAMYLCASSFPGSVNTEAFFGQGTRLTVV.

V and J are TRBV20-1 and TRBJ2-1; TCRdb calls TRBD1, which cannot be checked without DNA. The germline V gene has CDR1 DFQATT and CDR2 SNEGSKA (reference sequence). The CDR3 has 19 residues. The CDR3 sequence is CSARDAGGADNPNYNEQFF.

The rearrangement joins TRBV6-2 or TRBV6-3 to TRBJ2-3. This CDR3 comprises 15 residues. Germline V gene sequence: CDR1 MNHEY, CDR2 SVGEGT. The CDR3 region is CASSLSVAATDTQYF.

V and J are TRBV29-1 and TRBJ2-1; TCRdb outputs TRBD1, but without DNA this stays unchecked. The germline V gene encodes CDR1 SQVTM and CDR2 ANQGSEA. CDR3 length: 15 amino acids. The CDR3 reads CSVSPGTGFYNEQFF.

V gene TRBV20-1 combines with J gene TRBJ1-5; absent DNA, TCRdb's TRBD1 call cannot be checked. Germline CDR1 and CDR2: DFQATT and SNEGSKA (reference sequence). The CDR3 totals 15 residues. CDR3 amino acids: CSARVRDLSNQPQHF.

V and J are TRBV2 and TRBJ2-5. The CDR3 contains 14 residues. Per germline, CDR1 SNHLY and CDR2 FYNNEI. CDR3 protein: CASSEGRLQETQYF.

The V gene is TRBV12-3 or TRBV12-4, the J gene TRBJ1-5; TCRdb lists TRBD1, though no DNA is available to test this call. This CDR3 has 16 residues. The CDR3 is CASSSGTDYSNQPQHF.

V gene TRBV5-1 combines with J gene TRBJ2-2; TCRdb's assignment of TRBD2 cannot be checked, as there is no DNA. The CDR3 runs to 14 residues. Germline assignment: CDR1 SGHRS and CDR2 YFSETQ. CDR3 sequence: CASSPGLNTGELFF.

The chain links TRBV19 to TRBJ1-4. The V gene's germline CDR1 is LNHDA and CDR2 SQIVND (reference sequence). The CDR3 totals 15 residues. CDR3 amino acids: CASSITRWTNEKLFF.

The CDR3: CASSWEDTQYF. This chain links TRBV5-6 with TRBJ2-3. The CDR3 has 11 residues. CDR1 is SGHDT, CDR2 YYEEEE, per germline.

The chain has TRBV7-9 and TRBJ2-7; TCRdb proposes TRBD2, but this gene call is untestable without DNA. In germline, CDR1 is SEHNR, CDR2 FQNEAQ (reference sequence). The CDR3 runs to 15 residues. The CDR3 region is CASGYLAGGNYEQYF.

The chain uses TRBV7-2 and TRBJ2-3; TCRdb lists TRBD1, though no DNA is available to test this call. The CDR3 runs 12 residues. CDR1 SGHTA and CDR2 FQGNSA come from the germline V gene. This chain's CDR3 is CASRGGTDTQYF.

The chain recombines TRBV28 with TRBJ2-1; TCRdb selects TRBD1, and the lack of DNA leaves this call unchecked. The CDR3 runs to 14 residues. CDR1 and CDR2 (germline): MDHEN, SYDVKM. Here the CDR3 reads CASSFRGEYNEQFF.

The J gene is TRBJ2-7, the V gene TRBV4-2. This CDR3 region has 11 residues. In germline, CDR1 is LGHNA, CDR2 YNFKEQ. The CDR3 sequence: CASSQGVEQYF.

The chain combines TRBV4-3 with TRBJ2-1; no DNA is available, so the TRBD2 call from TCRdb remains unchecked. The CDR3 extends over 15 amino acids. Germline CDR1 reads LGHNA; CDR2 reads YSLEER. CDR3: CASSRGGGGGDEQFF.

The J gene is TRBJ2-3, the V gene TRBV5-5. This CDR3 comprises 15 residues. Germline V gives CDR1 SGHKS, CDR2 YYEKEE (reference sequence). CDR3 loop: CASSDFGVAGDTQYF.

The V and J genes are TRBV3-1 and TRBJ2-7; no DNA is available, so the TRBD1 call from TCRdb remains unchecked. The length of the CDR3 is 16 residues. The germline V gene encodes CDR1 LGHDT and CDR2 YNNKEL (reference sequence). The CDR3 reads CASSQSHGMGPPEQYF.

This chain links TRBV4-3 with TRBJ2-3. This CDR3 has 17 amino acids. Germline V gives CDR1 LGHNA, CDR2 YSLEER. CDR3: CASSQGVSGLSTDTQYF.

The rearrangement uses TRBV7-6 and TRBJ1-1; TCRdb's D call of TRBD1 is untestable without DNA. CDR1 is SGHVS, CDR2 FNYEAQ, per germline. The CDR3 is 14 amino acids. The CDR3 loop is CASTPRGRGDEAFF.

This chain connects TRBV2 to TRBJ2-1; TCRdb lists TRBD2, though no DNA is available to test this call. Germline CDR1 is SNHLY and CDR2 is FYNNEI. The CDR3 runs 12 residues. CDR3 loop: CASRRLDNEQFF.

This sequence joins TRBV6-2 or TRBV6-3 and TRBJ2-7. Germline V gene lookup returns CDR1 MNHEY and CDR2 SVGEGT. CDR3 length equals 14 residues. The CDR3 loop is CASLAIGRLYEQYF.

The V call is TRBV27, the J call TRBJ2-7; TCRdb returns TRBD1, unconfirmable since there is no DNA. CDR3 size: 14 residues. From germline, CDR1 is MNHEY and CDR2 SMNVEV (reference sequence). The chain's CDR3 is CASSLTGTNYEQYF.